This is a list of T cell receptor beta chains from one sample in a study of blood T cell repertoires in COVID-19. Measured with immunoSEQ multiplex PCR; TCRdb has only the in-frame clones, and not every one. The sample lists tens of thousands of clones, around 86% seen once, with around 1.9% in the top ten. What was sequenced was peripheral blood. The receptors derive from a woman aged 60-70 years with acute or convalescent COVID-19. The CDR3 runs from the conserved cysteine through the conserved F or W. A D gene is named only where the DNA matches it firmly. Clone size appears in some rows only: once, few, many, or a class for an expanded clone.

clone size	V gene	J gene	D gene	CDR3 DNA	CDR3 protein
few	TRBV7-9	TRBJ2-3	NA	TGTGCCAGCAGCCCGGGGACATCACCTCCTAATACGCAGTATTTT	CASSPGTSPPNTQYF
NA	TRBV18	TRBJ1-3	NA	TGTGCCAGCTCACCACTACGGGACTCAGATTGGTATTTT	CASSPLRDSDWYF
NA	TRBV7-6	TRBJ2-6	NA	TGTGCCAGCAGCTTAGACAGGGTCGGGGCCAACGTCCTGACTTTC	CASSLDRVGANVLTF
NA	TRBV28	TRBJ1-1	TRBD1	TGTGCCAGCAGACGGGGACAGGTCAACACTGAAGCTTTCTTT	CASRRGQVNTEAFF
NA	TRBV2	TRBJ1-3	NA	TGTGCCAGCAGTATTACAGGCAGCTCTGGAAACACCATATATTTT	CASSITGSSGNTIYF
NA	TRBV6-4	TRBJ1-1	NA	TGTGCCAGCAGTCCCGGAGGGGCGCGGACTGAAGCTTTCTTT	CASSPGGARTEAFF
NA	TRBV5-1	TRBJ2-7	TRBD2	TGCGCCAGCAGCTTGGGAGGGACTAGCAGGTCCTACGAGCAGTACTTC	CASSLGGTSRSYEQYF
NA	TRBV27	TRBJ2-7	TRBD2	TGTGCCAGCAGTCCTTCCTGGTTCTTTTTAGCGGGAGGGAAGGACGAGCAGTACTTC	CASSPSWFFLAGGKDEQYF
NA	TRBV7-6	TRBJ1-4	NA	TGTGCCAGCAGCTCACTCAGGGGAGTTAATGAAAAACTGTTTTTT	CASSSLRGVNEKLFF
NA	TRBV11-2	TRBJ2-5	TRBD1	TGTGCCAGCAGCTTAGCCGGGACAGGGGGCTCGGCCCAGTACTTC	CASSLAGTGGSAQYF
NA	TRBV20-1	TRBJ2-1	NA	TGCAGTGCTAGAACTTCTAGAGAAAAGTTCTTC	CSARTSREKFF
NA	TRBV27	TRBJ1-2	NA	TGTGCCAGCAGTGCCCACCGGGACAACCTATATGGCTACACCTTC	CASSAHRDNLYGYTF
NA	TRBV15	TRBJ1-2	NA	TGTGCCACCAGCAGAGATCGAGGATCGACCTATGGCTACACCTTC	CATSRDRGSTYGYTF